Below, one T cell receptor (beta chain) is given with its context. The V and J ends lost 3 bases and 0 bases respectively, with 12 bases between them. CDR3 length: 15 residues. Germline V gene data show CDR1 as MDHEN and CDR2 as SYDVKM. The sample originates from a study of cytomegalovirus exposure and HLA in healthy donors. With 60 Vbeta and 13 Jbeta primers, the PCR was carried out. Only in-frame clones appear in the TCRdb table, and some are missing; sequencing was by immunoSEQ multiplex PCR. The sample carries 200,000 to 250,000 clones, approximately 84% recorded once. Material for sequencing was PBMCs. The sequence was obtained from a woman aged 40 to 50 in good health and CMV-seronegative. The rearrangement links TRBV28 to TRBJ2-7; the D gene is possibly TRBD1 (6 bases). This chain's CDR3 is CASSFGDRFSYEQYF. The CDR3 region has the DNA TGTGCCAGCAGTTTCGGCGACAGGTTCTCCTACGAGCAGTACTTC.